This is a list of T cell receptor beta chains from one sample in a study of blood T cell repertoires in COVID-19. Assay used: immunoSEQ multiplex PCR; TCRdb lists only in-frame clones, some missing. The sample has 130,000 to 150,000 clones; nearly 90% are singletons. Sequences were obtained from peripheral blood. Receptor source: a man between 65 and 85 years old with acute or convalescent COVID-19. Each CDR3 is given with its conserved first and last residue.

V gene: TRBV19; CDR3 protein: CASSIRGQRKDEQYF
V gene: TRBV3-1/TRBV3-2; CDR3 protein: CASSLNSDRGNSPLHF
V gene: TRBV30; CDR3 protein: CAWSVPGQIFMNTEAFF
V gene: TRBV27; CDR3 protein: CASSFGGGSYNEQFF
V gene: TRBV3-1/TRBV3-2; CDR3 protein: CASSQWSGTDTQYF
V gene: TRBV5-1; CDR3 protein: CASSLRTVNSGANVLTF
V gene: TRBV2; CDR3 protein: CASSDSFEAFF
V gene: TRBV11-2; CDR3 protein: CASSFGGNTIYF
V gene: TRBV6-5; CDR3 protein: CASSSRRDSRLYF
V gene: TRBV14; CDR3 protein: CASSQATGGEEKLFF
V gene: TRBV6-5; CDR3 protein: CASSPVGTSTYEQYF
V gene: TRBV7-9; CDR3 protein: CASSSSGTGGEQYF
V gene: TRBV19; CDR3 protein: CASSTTGPEQFF
V gene: TRBV4-1; CDR3 protein: CASSQDRGSRELFF
V gene: TRBV19; CDR3 protein: CASSLNREQTQYF
V gene: TRBV7-2; CDR3 protein: CASSYGQGGQNIQYF
V gene: TRBV19; CDR3 protein: CASSTITGYNQPQHF
V gene: TRBV11-2; CDR3 protein: CASSLLVNTDTQYF
V gene: TRBV28; CDR3 protein: CASRGQGSYNSPLHF
V gene: TRBV6-5; CDR3 protein: CASRSGTRSNQPQHF
V gene: TRBV7-2; CDR3 protein: CASSLGGVSQPQHF
V gene: TRBV3-1/TRBV3-2; CDR3 protein: CASSRSRQGANEQYF
V gene: TRBV7-8; CDR3 protein: CASSKWPAGGPTHEQFF
V gene: TRBV7-8; CDR3 protein: CASSQGGSGRHEQYF
V gene: TRBV11-3; CDR3 protein: CASSEGLAGGPEQFF
V gene: TRBV20-1; CDR3 protein: CSATQAETQYF
V gene: TRBV5-1; CDR3 protein: CASSLEGRGDQPQHF
V gene: TRBV5-1; CDR3 protein: CASSPTGNYGYTF
V gene: TRBV5-1; CDR3 protein: CASSPGQGGGAWQPQHF
V gene: TRBV2; CDR3 protein: CASKGTYPDTQYF
V gene: TRBV19; CDR3 protein: CASSIGGGGTGELFF
V gene: TRBV3-1/TRBV3-2; CDR3 protein: CASSQDRAPNEKLFF
V gene: TRBV30; CDR3 protein: CAWSRQSPGNTIYF
V gene: TRBV28; CDR3 protein: CASSSSGRFMGLTIYF
V gene: TRBV11-3; CDR3 protein: CASSSYDRQGPNTGELFF
V gene: TRBV28; CDR3 protein: CASSLGTSGRGSYEQYF
V gene: TRBV7-7; CDR3 protein: CASSLDRGTETQYF
V gene: TRBV3-1/TRBV3-2; CDR3 protein: CASSLSGRAKEQYF
V gene: TRBV27; CDR3 protein: CASRPMGGHFYEQYF
V gene: TRBV3-1/TRBV3-2; CDR3 protein: CASSQNLQGNYGYTF
V gene: TRBV19; CDR3 protein: CASSINRGPGGTEAFF
V gene: TRBV2; CDR3 protein: CASRDRTGGSNTEAFF
V gene: TRBV5-6; CDR3 protein: CASSAGTSSYNEQFF
V gene: TRBV2; CDR3 protein: CASRPQSSNTEAFF
V gene: TRBV2; CDR3 protein: CASGDSLNTEAFF
V gene: TRBV4-2; CDR3 protein: CASSQDSTPVYEQYF
V gene: TRBV2; CDR3 protein: CASSERGGNADTQYF
V gene: TRBV6-5; CDR3 protein: CASSYSGQGGNGYTF
V gene: TRBV3-1/TRBV3-2; CDR3 protein: CASSQEIGTGRRNTEAFF
V gene: TRBV10-1; CDR3 protein: CASSGGNTEAFF
V gene: TRBV6-5; CDR3 protein: CASSYESGGIYNEQFF
V gene: TRBV4-1; CDR3 protein: CASSRNSGRGDTQYF